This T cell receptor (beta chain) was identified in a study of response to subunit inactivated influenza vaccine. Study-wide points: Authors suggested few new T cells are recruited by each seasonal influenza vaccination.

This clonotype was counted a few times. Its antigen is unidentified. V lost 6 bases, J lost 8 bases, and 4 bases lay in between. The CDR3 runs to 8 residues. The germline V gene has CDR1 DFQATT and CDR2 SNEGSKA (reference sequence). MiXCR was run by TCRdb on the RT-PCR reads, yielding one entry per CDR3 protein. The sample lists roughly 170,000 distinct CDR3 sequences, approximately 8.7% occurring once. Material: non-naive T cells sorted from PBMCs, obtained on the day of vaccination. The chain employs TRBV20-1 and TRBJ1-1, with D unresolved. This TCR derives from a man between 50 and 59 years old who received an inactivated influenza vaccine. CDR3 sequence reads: CSAKEAFF. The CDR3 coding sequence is TGCAGTGCAAAGGAAGCTTTCTTT.